These T cell receptor beta chains were read from a single sample in a study of cytomegalovirus exposure and HLA in healthy donors. Libraries were prepared by immunoSEQ multiplex PCR; TCRdb keeps only in-frame clonotypes and omits some of them. The table lists around 39,000 clones. Sequencing was performed on PBMCs. Receptors were obtained from a male donor in good health and CMV-seronegative. The CDR3 runs from the conserved cysteine through the conserved F or W. D genes are given only for firm matches.

TRBD2	TRBV7-9	TRBJ2-5	TGTGCCAGCAGCTTGAGCGGGGGAAAAGAGACCCAGTACTTC	CASSLSGGKETQYF
TRBD1	TRBV5-6	TRBJ1-4	TGTGCCAGCAGCCAGACAGGGAGCGGAACTAAACTGTTTTTT	CASSQTGSGTKLFF
NA	TRBV28	TRBJ2-7	TGTGCCAGCAGTTCATTGGAGGGACCTAGACACGATTACGCAGAGCAGTACTTC	CASSSLEGPRHDYAEQYF
NA	TRBV19	TRBJ1-2	TGTGCCAGTAGCCCGACAGGCACCTATGGCTACACCTTC	CASSPTGTYGYTF
TRBD1	TRBV6-4	TRBJ2-1	TGTGCCAGCAGTGACTCGGGACAGGGAGGGGTTAATGAGCAGTTCTTC	CASSDSGQGGVNEQFF
TRBD1	TRBV7-9	TRBJ1-4	TGTGCCAGCAGGCCGGAGGGACAGGGGCGTGAAAAACTGTTTTTT	CASRPEGQGREKLFF
NA	TRBV6-6	TRBJ1-1	TGTGCCAGCAGTTACACGTTACTACAGGGAATTGAAGCTTTCTTT	CASSYTLLQGIEAFF
TRBD2	TRBV6-1	TRBJ2-5	TGTGCCAGCATATCTAGCGGGGGATTCCAAGAGACCCAGTACTTC	CASISSGGFQETQYF
TRBD1	TRBV28	TRBJ1-6	TGTGCCAGCAGTTTATGGGACAGGGACAATTCACCCCTCCACTTT	CASSLWDRDNSPLHF
NA	TRBV9	TRBJ1-2	TGTGCCAGCAGCGTAGATCGGGCCAGGGATGGCTACACCTTC	CASSVDRARDGYTF
NA	TRBV19	TRBJ2-1	TGTGCCAGTAGCTCCAATGAGCAGTTCTTC	CASSSNEQFF
NA	TRBV13	TRBJ2-7	TGTGCCAGCAGCTTACAGGGGCTTGGTTACGAGCAGTACTTC	CASSLQGLGYEQYF
NA	TRBV6-6	TRBJ1-1	TGTGCCAGCAGTTACGGCCTCCAATACACTGAAGCTTTCTTT	CASSYGLQYTEAFF
TRBD1	TRBV9	TRBJ2-1	TGTGCCAGCAGCGTACGGGACAGAGGCTACAATGAGCAGTTCTTC	CASSVRDRGYNEQFF
TRBD1	TRBV19	TRBJ1-5	TGTGCCACCAAGACAGGGAATCAGCCCCAGCATTTT	CATKTGNQPQHF